This TCR beta chain was identified in a study of neurological immune-mediated disorders. Study results and limitations: HTLV-1-associated myelopathy displayed the greatest TCR clonal expansion, and multiple sclerosis exhibited the smallest, lower than that of healthy controls. Expanded clones shared no identical CDR3 amino acid sequences across subjects, which suggested private TCR-beta repertoires in all groups.

The unsorted libraries had their origin in 2 million PBMCs stored at -80 C. It was by 5'RACE with 10-nucleotide random UMIs that the cDNA was made. TCRdb passed the 5' RACE reads through MiXCR, listing each CDR3 protein once. The sample has around 25,000 distinct CDR3 sequences, 13% seen once; the top ten hold roughly 16%. Worth noting for this clonotype: The antigen remains undetermined.

The CDR3 has 14 amino acids. Germline V gene sequence: CDR1 SGHRS, CDR2 YFSETQ. After removal of 0 bases from V and 5 bases from J, the junction contained 4 bases not matched to a gene. Input material: PBMCs. The clonotype was recovered from a woman aged 35 to 49 with HTLV-1-associated myelopathy (HAM/TSP). The chain couples TRBV5-1 to TRBJ1-2; 7 nucleotides match TRBD1. CDR3 amino acids: CASSLDRGEYGYTF. The CDR3 nucleotides are TGCGCCAGCAGCTTGGACAGGGGCGAATATGGCTACACCTTC.